The 27 T cell receptor beta chains given below trace back to one sample, sequenced in a study of HIV-infected patients and healthy controls. cDNA was made from approximately 500 ng RNA using alpha and beta constant primers. Using multiplexing indices, alpha and beta chain libraries were generated apart by chain-specific third strand synthesis. TCRdb itself ran the 5' RACE reads through MiXCR, one entry per CDR3 protein. The sample has 17,000 or so distinct CDR3 sequences, 9% to 9.5% seen once. No cell fractionation was done, so the repertoire covers all unsorted peripheral blood T cells. The sample taken for sequencing was blood. The source is an adult in good health.

The chain employs TRBV3-1 and TRBJ2-1; D is perhaps TRBD1 or TRBD2 (7 bases each). Germline values: CDR1 LGHDT, CDR2 YNNKEL (reference sequence). The CDR3 length is 17 residues. Trimming took off 0 bases at V and 5 bases at J, with 17 bases between the two ends. The CDR3 nucleotides read TGTGCCAGCAGCCAAGATCCAGGGGGAGGGCCGAACAATGAGCAGTTCTTC. This sequence encodes CASSQDPGGGPNNEQFF.

This clonotype was seen only a few times. The J gene is TRBJ2-7, the V gene TRBV19, with D uncertain. The CDR3 extends over 13 amino acids. Germline CDR1 and CDR2: LNHDA and SQIVND (reference sequence). Deletions cut 6 bases from V and 0 bases from J, with 9 bases between. CDR3 sequence (DNA): TGTGCCAGTAGCCCAACCGACTCCTACGAGCAGTACTTC. It encodes CASSPTDSYEQYF.

This clonotype was found many times. The V and J genes are TRBV25-1 and TRBJ2-6; D is undetermined. The CDR3 extends over 12 amino acids. The V end was cut by 10 bases, the J end by 0 bases, with 4 bases between. The germline V gene encodes CDR1 MGHDK and CDR2 SYGVNS. CDR3 DNA sequence: TGTGCCACCAACTCTGGGGCCAACGTCCTGACTTTC. Amino acid sequence: CATNSGANVLTF.

This clonotype has just one count. The J gene is TRBJ2-6, the V gene TRBV6-6; no firm D call. The germline V gene has CDR1 MNHNY and CDR2 SVGAGI (reference sequence). V was pared by 2 bases and J by 4 bases, with 9 bases between. The CDR3 is made up of 15 amino acids. CDR3 nucleotide sequence: TGTGCCAGCAGTTACAAGGGATCCGGGGCCAACGTCCTGACTTTC. This translates into CASSYKGSGANVLTF.

The gene calls are TRBV28 and TRBJ2-1, with 10 bases matching TRBD1. Trimming at V came to 5 bases and at J to 4 bases, leaving 8 bases not matched to a gene. The CDR3 is 16 residues long. CDR1 and CDR2 (germline): MDHEN, SYDVKM. The CDR3 DNA sequence: TGTGCCAGCAGTCAGTCCGGGACAGGGGTATACAATGAGCAGTTCTTC. This codes for CASSQSGTGVYNEQFF. The full variable domain, rest sourced from reference TRBV28 and TRBJ2-1, is DVKVTQSSRYLVKRTGEKVFLECVQDMDHENMFWYRQDPGLGLRLIYFSYDVKMKEKGDIPEGYSVSREKKERFSLILESASTNQTSMYLCASSQSGTGVYNEQFFGPGTRLTVL.

By proportion, this clonotype is medium-sized. The J gene is TRBJ2-1, the V gene TRBV20-1; no clear D. Trimming removed 6 bases from V and 6 bases from J, with 18 bases in between. CDR1 is DFQATT, CDR2 SNEGSKA, per germline (reference sequence). CDR3 size: 14 residues. The chain's CDR3 is CSARQDQASNEQFF. CDR3 in DNA: TGCAGTGCCCGCCAGGACCAAGCTAGCAATGAGCAGTTCTTC.

In its sample, this clonotype was seen many times. The chain has TRBV7-8 and TRBJ2-3; no definite D call. The germline gives CDR1 SGHVS, CDR2 FQNEAQ. V dropped 0 bases and J dropped 6 bases, with 10 bases sitting between them. The length of the CDR3 is 14 residues. The chain's CDR3 is CASSLAHYLDTQYF. CDR3 DNA sequence: TGTGCCAGCAGCTTAGCCCACTATCTTGATACGCAGTATTTT.

This clonotype was detected a few times. This chain uses TRBV9 with TRBJ2-5, with D perhaps matching TRBD1 or TRBD2 (5 bases each). This CDR3 is built from 14 residues. Between the trimmed V and J ends, which lost 4 bases and 2 bases, there was a span of 12 bases. The germline CDR1 and CDR2 sequences are SGDLS and YYNGEE. Here the CDR3 DNA reads TGTGCCAGCAGCCGGGACGCTCGGCAAGAGACCCAGTACTTC. It yields the protein CASSRDARQETQYF. Full variable domain (rest looked up from reference TRBV9 and TRBJ2-5): DSGVTQTPKHLITATGQRVTLRCSPRSGDLSVYWYQQSLDQGLQFLIQYYNGEERAKGNILERFSAQQFPDLHSELNLSSLELGDSALYFCASSRDARQETQYFGPGTRLLVL.

In this sample, this clonotype turned up many times. CDR3 protein: CSVSVAARTSVHEQFF. The CDR3 DNA is TGCAGCGTTTCAGTCGCCGCCCGGACTAGCGTGCATGAGCAGTTCTTC. J is TRBJ2-1 and V is TRBV29-1, with 9 bases that match TRBD2. The CDR3 has 16 residues. The germline V gene encodes CDR1 SQVTM and CDR2 ANQGSEA. The V gene end was trimmed by 5 bases and the J gene end by 8 bases; junction bases not matched to a gene: 16.

This clonotype was recorded a few times. The gene calls are TRBV13 and TRBJ2-1; 9 nucleotides agree with TRBD2. CDR1 and CDR2 (germline): PRHDT, FYEKMQ (reference sequence). Trimming removed 0 bases from V and 0 bases from J; junction bases left unmatched: 3. CDR3 length: 17 residues. CDR3 nucleotide sequence: TGTGCCAGCAGCTTAGGGACTAGCGGCCACTCCTACAATGAGCAGTTCTTC. Translating it yields CASSLGTSGHSYNEQFF.

This clonotype was observed many times. V and J are TRBV5-1 and TRBJ2-5; D gene uncertain. Between the trimmed V and J ends, which lost 0 bases and 3 bases, there was a span of 9 bases. This CDR3 is 14 amino acids long. Germline loops: CDR1 SGHRS, CDR2 YFSETQ. CDR3 loop: CASSLGPSEETQYF. The CDR3 DNA reads as TGCGCCAGCAGCTTGGGACCAAGCGAAGAGACCCAGTACTTC.

There are many counts of this clonotype. The rearrangement uses TRBV7-2 and TRBJ2-5; maybe TRBD2 (5 bases). Trimming left V 7 bases short and J 2 bases short, with 11 bases between. The V gene's germline CDR1 is SGHTA and CDR2 FQGNSA. The CDR3 consists of 13 residues. Here the CDR3 reads CASTEGGQETQYF. CDR3 in DNA: TGTGCCAGCACCGAGGGCGGGCAAGAGACCCAGTACTTC.

There are a few counts of this clonotype. The chain couples TRBV29-1 to TRBJ2-3; the match to TRBD2 covers 10 bases. The trim removed 4 bases at V and 3 bases at J, leaving 7 bases unmatched. Germline CDR1 and CDR2: SQVTM and ANQGSEA. This CDR3 contains 15 residues. CDR3 amino acids: CSVVALGLATDTQYF. As DNA, the CDR3 is TGCAGCGTTGTAGCTTTGGGACTAGCGACAGATACGCAGTATTTT.

In its sample, this clonotype was seen a few times. The CDR3 sequence is CASSPLLAGRNNEQFF. The CDR3 DNA reads TGTGCCAGCAGTCCGCTTCTAGCGGGCCGTAACAATGAGCAGTTCTTC. This chain joins TRBV6-5 and TRBJ2-1, with TRBD2 identical over 8 bases. V was pared by 5 bases and J by 5 bases, with 11 bases of the junction left unmatched. Looked up from germline, CDR1 is MNHEY and CDR2 is SVGAGI. This CDR3 has 16 residues.

This clonotype was counted many times. This sequence joins TRBV7-2 and TRBJ2-7; D is undetermined. Per the germline V gene, CDR1 is SGHTA and CDR2 is FQGNSA. Trimming took 6 bases from V and 3 from J, leaving 12 bases between them. This CDR3 is built from 13 residues. CDR3 DNA sequence: TGTGCCAGCAGACCGCCACAGTTCTACGAGCAGTACTTC. Protein product: CASRPPQFYEQYF.

This clonotype ranks as medium-sized. The genes are TRBV12-3 or TRBV12-4 and TRBJ1-1, with D possibly matching TRBD1 (6 bases). The germline V and J ends were trimmed by 3 bases and 4 bases, with 9 bases remaining between them. This CDR3 comprises 13 residues. The CDR3 nucleotides are TGTGCCAGCAGTTTTCAGGGGTCCACTGAAGCTTTCTTT. Translated: CASSFQGSTEAFF.

This clonotype was seen more than once but under ten times. This sequence joins TRBV12-3 or TRBV12-4 and TRBJ2-7; D remains ambiguous. V dropped 1 base and J dropped 7 bases, with 11 bases sitting between them. This CDR3 is 13 amino acids long. The CDR3 is CASSLGPSSEQYV. The CDR3 DNA reads as TGTGCCAGCAGTTTAGGGCCGTCCTCGGAGCAGTACGTC.

This clonotype is medium-sized. This rearrangement joins TRBV20-1 to TRBJ2-3; D is possibly TRBD2 (6 bases). V was pared by 0 bases and J by 0 bases, with 13 bases between. The CDR3 totals 16 residues. Germline V gene sequence: CDR1 DFQATT, CDR2 SNEGSKA (reference sequence). CDR3 nucleotides: TGCAGTGCTAGAGACCTCCTAGCGTTTAGCACAGATACGCAGTATTTT. Protein: CSARDLLAFSTDTQYF.

The chain recombines TRBV4-1 with TRBJ2-2, with 8 bases matching TRBD2. The CDR3 runs to 17 residues. With 0 bases clipped from V and 5 bases from J, the junction kept 8 bases outside the gene matches. Germline CDR1 MGHRA, CDR2 YSYEKL. In DNA form, the CDR3 reads TGCGCCAGCAGCCAAGATAGAAGCGGGAGTTGGACCGGGGAGCTGTTTTTT. Translated, it gives CASSQDRSGSWTGELFF.

In this sample, this clonotype turned up many times. The chain couples TRBV2 to TRBJ2-1; D uncertain. The V and J ends lost 1 base and 4 bases respectively, with 11 bases between them. This CDR3 is built from 15 residues. Looked up from germline, CDR1 is SNHLY and CDR2 is FYNNEI. The CDR3 region has the DNA TGTGCCAGCAGTGAAGGACACTCGATATACAATGAGCAGTTCTTC. The encoded protein is CASSEGHSIYNEQFF.

By frequency in the sample, this clonotype is medium-sized. This chain links TRBV12-3 or TRBV12-4 with TRBJ2-6, with D uncertain. Trimming removed 2 bases from V and 1 base from J, with 6 bases in between. This CDR3 is 15 amino acids long. This chain's CDR3 is CASSLRPSGANVLTF. CDR3 bases: TGTGCCAGCAGTTTAAGACCTTCTGGGGCCAACGTCCTGACTTTC.

This clonotype was seen many times. The chain recombines TRBV20-1 with TRBJ1-6; no firm D call. Looked up from germline, CDR1 is DFQATT and CDR2 is SNEGSKA (reference sequence). The germline V and J ends were trimmed by 0 bases and 5 bases, with 20 bases remaining between them. The CDR3 length is 18 residues. The CDR3 loop is CSAREPILADSNNSPLHF. DNA of the CDR3: TGCAGTGCTAGAGAACCTATTTTGGCGGACTCTAATAATTCACCCCTCCACTTT.

This clonotype was picked up many times. CDR3 bases: TGTGCCAGCAGGGATGGAGGGGGCTACGAGCAGTACTTC. Protein: CASRDGGGYEQYF. This chain connects TRBV7-2 to TRBJ2-7; D is perhaps TRBD1 or TRBD2 (6 bases each). The CDR3 consists of 13 residues. Germline values: CDR1 SGHTA, CDR2 FQGNSA. Trimming took 6 bases from V and 3 from J, leaving 12 bases between them.

The chain employs TRBV29-1 and TRBJ2-3; D gene unclear. The CDR3 consists of 11 residues. Trimming left V 4 bases short and J 0 bases short, with 2 bases between. Germline CDR1 SQVTM, CDR2 ANQGSEA. CDR3 in amino acids: CSVGSTDTQYF. CDR3 nucleotides: TGCAGCGTTGGTAGCACAGATACGCAGTATTTT.

The V gene is TRBV20-1, the J gene TRBJ2-1; 7 nucleotides line up with TRBD1. V shed 0 bases and J 7 bases; nucleotides not matched to a gene: 12. CDR1 is DFQATT, CDR2 SNEGSKA, per germline (reference sequence). CDR3 size: 16 residues. This chain's CDR3 is CSARDAADRAGNEQFF. The CDR3 region has the DNA TGCAGTGCTAGAGACGCCGCTGACAGGGCGGGTAATGAGCAGTTCTTC.

In its sample, this clonotype was seen many times. The chain has TRBV6-5 and TRBJ2-6, with D uncertain. V shed 0 bases and J shed 1 base, with 16 bases lying between them. Germline assignment: CDR1 MNHEY and CDR2 SVGAGI. The CDR3 extends over 19 amino acids. The CDR3 loop is CASSYSTPHGLSGANVLTF. The CDR3 DNA sequence: TGTGCCAGCAGTTACTCGACTCCACACGGGTTGTCTGGGGCCAACGTCCTGACTTTC.

This clonotype is deemed medium-sized. The chain joins TRBV3-1 to TRBJ2-1; 9 nucleotides match TRBD2. The V gene's germline CDR1 is LGHDT and CDR2 YNNKEL (reference sequence). The CDR3 runs 12 residues. The ends lost 4 bases at V and 9 bases at J; junction bases unmatched: 1. The DNA for the CDR3 is TGTGCCAGCAGCCCTAGCGGGATTGAGCAGTTCTTC. As protein: CASSPSGIEQFF.